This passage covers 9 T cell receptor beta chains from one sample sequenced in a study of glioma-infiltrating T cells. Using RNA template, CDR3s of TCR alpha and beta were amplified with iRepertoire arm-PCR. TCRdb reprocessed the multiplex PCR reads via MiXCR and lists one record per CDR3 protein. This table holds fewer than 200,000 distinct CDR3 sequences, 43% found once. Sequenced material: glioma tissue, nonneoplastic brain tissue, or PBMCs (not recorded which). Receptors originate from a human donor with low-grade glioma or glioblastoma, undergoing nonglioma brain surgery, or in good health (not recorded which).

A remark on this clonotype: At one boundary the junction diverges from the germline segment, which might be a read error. CDR3 sequence (DNA): TGTTCCAGCAGAGGACCCGGCGTCTACAATGAGCAGTTCTTC. Amino acids: CSSRGPGVYNEQFF. The chain is built from TRBV2 and TRBJ2-1; no firm D call. CDR1 SNHLY and CDR2 FYNNEI come from the germline V gene. The CDR3 has 14 residues.

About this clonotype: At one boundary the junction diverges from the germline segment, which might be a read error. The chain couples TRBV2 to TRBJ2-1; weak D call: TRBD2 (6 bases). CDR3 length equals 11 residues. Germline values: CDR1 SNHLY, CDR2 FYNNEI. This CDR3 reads CASQGGYEQSF. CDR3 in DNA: TGTGCCAGCCAGGGAGGATATGAGCAGTCCTTC.

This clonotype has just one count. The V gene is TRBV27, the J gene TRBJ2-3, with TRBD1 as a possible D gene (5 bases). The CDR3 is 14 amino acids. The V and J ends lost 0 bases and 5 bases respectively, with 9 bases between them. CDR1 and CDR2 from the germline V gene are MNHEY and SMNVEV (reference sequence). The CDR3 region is CASSLSPQGDTQYF. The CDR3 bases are TGTGCCAGCAGTTTATCCCCCCAGGGAGATACGCAGTATTTT.

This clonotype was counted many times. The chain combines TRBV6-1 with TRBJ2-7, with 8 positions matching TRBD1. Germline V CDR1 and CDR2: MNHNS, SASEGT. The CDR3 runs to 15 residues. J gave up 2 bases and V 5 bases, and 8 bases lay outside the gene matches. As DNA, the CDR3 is TGTGCCAGCAGTCTAAGCGGACAGGGCACCTACGAGCAGTACTTC. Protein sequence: CASSLSGQGTYEQYF.

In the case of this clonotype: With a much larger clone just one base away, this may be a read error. This CDR3 reads CASRRAGGGNNERFF. CDR3 in DNA: TGTGCCAGCAGAAGAGCGGGAGGGGGTAACAATGAGCGGTTCTTC. The chain has TRBV6-1 and TRBJ2-1, with 10 bases identical to TRBD2. Germline values: CDR1 MNHNS, CDR2 SASEGT. CDR3 size: 15 residues.

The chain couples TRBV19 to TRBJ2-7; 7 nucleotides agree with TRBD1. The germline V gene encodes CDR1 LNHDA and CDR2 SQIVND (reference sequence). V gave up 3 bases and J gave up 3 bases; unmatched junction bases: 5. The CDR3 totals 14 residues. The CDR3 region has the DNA TGTGCCAGTAGTATCCGGACAGGACTCTACGAGCAGTACTTC. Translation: CASSIRTGLYEQYF.

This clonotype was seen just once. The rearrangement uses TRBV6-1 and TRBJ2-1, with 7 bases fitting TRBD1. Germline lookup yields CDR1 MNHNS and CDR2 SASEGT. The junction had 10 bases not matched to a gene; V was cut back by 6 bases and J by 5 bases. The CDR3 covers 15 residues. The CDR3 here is CASRRPGQIDNEQFF. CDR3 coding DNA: TGTGCCAGCAGGCGGCCGGGACAGATAGACAATGAGCAGTTCTTC.

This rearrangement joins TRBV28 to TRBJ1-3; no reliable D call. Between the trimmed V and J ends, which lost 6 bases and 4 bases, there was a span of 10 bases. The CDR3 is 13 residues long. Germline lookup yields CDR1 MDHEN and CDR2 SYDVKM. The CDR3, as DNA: TGTGCCAGCAGCAAAGACACGGGAAACACCATATATTTT. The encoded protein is CASSKDTGNTIYF.

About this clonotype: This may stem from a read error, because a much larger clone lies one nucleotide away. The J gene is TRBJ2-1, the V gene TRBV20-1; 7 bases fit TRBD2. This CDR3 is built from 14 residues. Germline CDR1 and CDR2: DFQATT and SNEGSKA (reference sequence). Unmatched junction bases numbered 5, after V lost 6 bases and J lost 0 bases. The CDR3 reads CSATRGSSYNEQFF. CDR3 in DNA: TGCAGTGCCACCCGCGGGAGCTCCTACAATGAGCAGTTCTTC.